This T cell receptor (beta chain) appears in the sequencing data of a study of cytomegalovirus exposure and HLA in healthy donors. Findings and caveats of the study: A later analysis reportedly identified an Asian-associated ancestry cluster as carrying fewer N-insertions than the approximately 670-donor mean. When the data were analyzed later, several of the most significant clusters appeared to be linked to common viral pathogens. Most TCR sequences proved rare, with some public TCRs found in many donors.

A word on this clone: The antigen is undetermined.

The PCR used 60 Vbeta and 13 Jbeta primers. This table comes from immunoSEQ multiplex PCR, and its TCRdb copy is limited to in-frame clones, with some not included. The data show about 100,000 clones, just under 75% seen once. CDR3 size: 13 residues. V was clipped by 5 bases and J by 4 bases, with 10 bases between them. The V gene's germline CDR1 is SEHNR and CDR2 FQNEAQ (reference sequence). Each donor was healthy, and each was a bone marrow donor. The chain employs TRBV7-9 and TRBJ2-3, with a tentative D call TRBD1 (6 bases). The sequenced material came from PBMCs. This sequence originates from a man in his forties or fifties in good health and CMV-seropositive. The CDR3 sequence is CASSPRGPDTQYF. The DNA of the CDR3 is TGTGCCAGCAGCCCCAGGGGCCCAGATACGCAGTATTTT. Full variable domain (rest looked up from reference TRBV7-9 and TRBJ2-3): DTGVSQNPRHKITKRGQNVTFRCDPISEHNRLYWYRQTLGQGPEFLTYFQNEAQLEKSRLLSDRFSAERPKGSFSTLEIQRTEQGDSAMYLCASSPRGPDTQYFGPGTRLTVL.